One and the same sample provided the 8 T cell receptor beta chains below, sequenced in a study of blood T cell repertoires in COVID-19. TCRdb's copy holds only in-frame clones and misses some; the assay was immunoSEQ multiplex PCR. The sample consists of 150,000 to 160,000 clones, over 60% of them appearing once. Sequencing was performed on peripheral blood. The receptor set was obtained from an elderly man with acute or convalescent COVID-19.

The rearrangement links TRBV11-3 to TRBJ2-7; D is possibly TRBD2 (5 bases). The V and J ends lost 5 bases and 3 bases respectively, with 17 bases between them. Germline V lookup: CDR1 SGHNT, CDR2 YENEEA. CDR3 length equals 15 residues. The chain's CDR3 is CASSPPERNGYEQYF. In nucleotides, the CDR3 is TGTGCCAGCAGCCCCCCGGAGCGGAATGGCTACGAGCAGTACTTC.

This sequence joins TRBV27 and TRBJ1-2; D possibly corresponds to TRBD1 (5 bases). Between the trimmed V and J ends, which lost 5 bases and 5 bases, there was a span of 21 bases. From germline, CDR1 is MNHEY and CDR2 SMNVEV (reference sequence). The CDR3 contains 16 residues. DNA of the CDR3: TGTGCCAGCAGTAAAGGGTCGGGTGCGGGGCTGTATGGCTACACCTTC. It translates to CASSKGSGAGLYGYTF.

In this sample, this clone turned up a few times. The V and J genes are TRBV9 and TRBJ1-2, with 9 bases that match TRBD1. V gave up 3 bases and J gave up 7 bases; unmatched junction bases: 10. CDR3 length: 15 residues. The germline V gene encodes CDR1 SGDLS and CDR2 YYNGEE. CDR3 sequence: CASSAGQGLFSGYTF. The CDR3 nucleotides are TGTGCCAGCAGCGCGGGACAGGGTTTGTTTTCTGGCTACACCTTC.

The rearrangement joins TRBV10-3 to TRBJ2-5; D is ambiguous. There are 12 residues in the CDR3. Trimming stripped 4 bases from V and 1 base from J, with 4 bases between. CDR1 is ENHRY, CDR2 SYGVKD, per germline. CDR3 residues: CAISARQETQYF. DNA for the CDR3: TGTGCCATCAGTGCTCGCCAAGAGACCCAGTACTTC.

This clone was seen more than once but under ten times. The chain is built from TRBV30 and TRBJ1-1; D possibly corresponds to TRBD1 (5 bases). The V end lost 5 bases, the J end lost 1 base, and 11 bases lay between the germline ends. CDR1 GTSNPN and CDR2 SVGIG come from the germline V gene (reference sequence). The CDR3 has 13 residues. CDR3 residues: CAWERDWNTEAFF. The DNA for the CDR3 is TGTGCCTGGGAACGGGACTGGAACACTGAAGCTTTCTTT.

This clone has only a few counts. J is TRBJ1-1 and V is TRBV18, with 8 bases fitting TRBD1. V lost 3 bases, J lost 2 bases, and 2 bases stayed unmatched. This CDR3 region has 14 residues. Germline loops: CDR1 KGHSH, CDR2 LQKENI. The CDR3 bases are TGTGCCAGCTCACCTGGGACAGGAAACACTGAAGCTTTCTTT. It is translated as CASSPGTGNTEAFF. Complete variable domain (other parts from reference TRBV18 and TRBJ1-1): NAGVMQNPRHLVRRRGQEARLRCSPMKGHSHVYWYRQLPEEGLKFMVYLQKENIIDESGMPKERFSAEFPKEGPSILRIQQVVRGDSAAYFCASSPGTGNTEAFFGQGTRLTVV.

This clone was observed once. The CDR3 DNA reads as TGTGCCAGCAGCTCCCGACAGGGTAGCGAGCAGTACTTC. Protein sequence: CASSSRQGSEQYF. The V call is TRBV7-2, the J call TRBJ2-7; 7 bases are shared with TRBD1. This CDR3 spans 13 amino acids. Germline V CDR1 and CDR2: SGHTA, FQGNSA. J gave up 6 bases and V 4 bases, and 6 bases lay outside the gene matches. Full variable domain (missing parts from reference TRBV7-2 and TRBJ2-7): GAGVSQSPSNKVTEKGKDVELRCDPISGHTALYWYRQSLGQGLEFLIYFQGNSAPDKSGLPSDRFSAERTGGSVSTLTIQRTQQEDSAVYLCASSSRQGSEQYFGPGTRLTVT.

This chain joins TRBV28 and TRBJ1-4; TRBD1 agrees at 9 bases. V shed 6 bases and J 8 bases; nucleotides not matched to a gene: 10. CDR1 is MDHEN and CDR2 is SYDVKM in the germline V gene. The CDR3 is 15 amino acids. For the CDR3, the DNA is TGTGCCAGCAGCCCGGCGGGGACAGGGAGCGAAAAACTGTTTTTT. Its translation: CASSPAGTGSEKLFF.